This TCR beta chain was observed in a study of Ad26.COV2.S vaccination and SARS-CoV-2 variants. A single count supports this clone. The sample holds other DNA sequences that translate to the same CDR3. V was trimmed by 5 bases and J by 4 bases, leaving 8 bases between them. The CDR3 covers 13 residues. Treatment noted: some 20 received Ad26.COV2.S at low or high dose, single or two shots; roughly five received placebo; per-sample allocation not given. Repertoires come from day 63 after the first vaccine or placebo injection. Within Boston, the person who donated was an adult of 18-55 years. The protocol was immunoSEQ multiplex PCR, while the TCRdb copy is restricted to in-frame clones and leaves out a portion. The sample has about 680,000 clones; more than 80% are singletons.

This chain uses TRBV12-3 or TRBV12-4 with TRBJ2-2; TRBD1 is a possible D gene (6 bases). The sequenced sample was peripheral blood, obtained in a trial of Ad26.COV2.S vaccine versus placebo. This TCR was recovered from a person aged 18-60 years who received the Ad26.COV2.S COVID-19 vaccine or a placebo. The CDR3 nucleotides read TGTGCCAGCAGTCCACAGGGCACCGGGGAGCTGTTTTTT. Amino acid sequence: CASSPQGTGELFF.